This T cell receptor (beta chain) was identified during a study of cytomegalovirus exposure and HLA in healthy donors. The wider study: The 120 or so validation repertoires, a later analysis reported, used the same platform as the approximately 700 first-cohort repertoires.

Clones were read by immunoSEQ multiplex PCR, and TCRdb kept only the in-frame ones, dropping some. Altogether 140,000 or so clones are present, about nine tenths being singletons, with the ten largest covering around 0.7%. The V gene lost 1 base and the J gene lost 0 bases, with 18 bases spanning the gap. The CDR3 totals 19 residues. Germline CDR1 and CDR2: SEHNR and FQNEAQ (reference sequence). Source material: PBMCs. This rearrangement joins TRBV7-9 to TRBJ1-4; a possible D gene is TRBD1 (6 bases). The TCR was taken from a man aged 18 to 29 in good health and CMV-seronegative. This CDR3 reads CASSLGAGAVRTTNEKLFF. Written as DNA, the CDR3 is TGTGCCAGCAGCTTAGGAGCAGGGGCTGTAAGGACAACTAATGAAAAACTGTTTTTT.